One and the same sample provided the 18 T cell receptor beta chains below, sequenced in a study of vaccination and CD4 T cells after COVID-19. TCRdb redid the calling of the PCR reads with MiXCR, one entry per CDR3 protein. The table lists around 14,000 distinct CDR3 sequences, less than 70% of them singletons. Sequencing was performed on CD4+ T cells from blood, taken after SARS-CoV-2 vaccination. The receptors come from a human donor who had recovered from COVID-19.

Written as DNA, the CDR3 is TGCAGTGCTAGAGAGGCGGGAGGAGTAGATACGCAGTATTTT. Translation gives CSAREAGGVDTQYF. This chain joins TRBV20-1 and TRBJ2-3; the match to TRBD2 covers 8 bases. This CDR3 is 14 amino acids long. The junction had 4 bases not matched to a gene; V was cut back by 0 bases and J by 5 bases. Per germline, CDR1 DFQATT and CDR2 SNEGSKA (reference sequence).

The chain carries TRBV20-1 and TRBJ2-1; no clear D. The V end lost 6 bases, the J end lost 6 bases, and 18 bases lay between the germline ends. The germline CDR1 and CDR2 sequences are DFQATT and SNEGSKA (reference sequence). The CDR3 contains 14 residues. CDR3 in DNA: TGCAGTGCCCCAAGTGACCCTTCCATCAATGAGCAGTTCTTC. Amino acid sequence: CSAPSDPSINEQFF.

J is TRBJ2-1 and V is TRBV6-5, with 7 bases aligning to TRBD1. Per the germline V gene, CDR1 is MNHEY and CDR2 is SVGAGI. J gave up 2 bases and V 2 bases, and 3 bases lay outside the gene matches. The CDR3 spans 15 residues. CDR3 residues: CASSYNRGTYNEQFF. The CDR3 DNA is TGTGCCAGCAGTTACAACAGGGGTACCTACAATGAGCAGTTCTTC.

There are a few counts of this clonotype. This sequence joins TRBV20-1 and TRBJ2-7; TRBD2 matches at 11 bases. The CDR3 covers 15 residues. The trim removed 1 base at V and 3 bases at J, leaving 5 bases unmatched. Per germline, CDR1 DFQATT and CDR2 SNEGSKA (reference sequence). CDR3 residues: CSARAGTSGFYEQYF. The CDR3 DNA follows: TGCAGTGCTAGAGCCGGGACTAGCGGATTCTACGAGCAGTACTTC.

In this sample, this clonotype turned up a few times. The chain combines TRBV19 with TRBJ1-2, with D perhaps TRBD1 (5 bases). The CDR3 covers 14 residues. Trimming cost V 7 bases and J 8 bases, with 20 bases left between them. Looked up from germline, CDR1 is LNHDA and CDR2 is SQIVND (reference sequence). CDR3 protein: CASTSTAGGGGYTF. For the CDR3, the DNA is TGTGCCAGTACCTCGACAGCCGGGGGTGGGGGCTACACCTTC.

The rearrangement uses TRBV7-9 and TRBJ2-7; the match to TRBD1 covers 7 bases. CDR1 is SEHNR and CDR2 is FQNEAQ in the germline V gene (reference sequence). The CDR3 sequence is 15 residues long. With 5 bases clipped from V and 2 bases from J, the junction kept 9 bases outside the gene matches. The CDR3 DNA sequence: TGTGCCAGCAGCAAGAGGGGACAGAATCCCTACGAGCAGTACTTC. Protein: CASSKRGQNPYEQYF.

This clonotype appeared a few times. The rearrangement joins TRBV27 to TRBJ2-6, with TRBD2 matching over 11 bases. Germline values: CDR1 MNHEY, CDR2 SMNVEV (reference sequence). This CDR3 is built from 17 residues. V shed 8 bases and J 4 bases; nucleotides not matched to a gene: 10. The CDR3 sequence is CASSGASGRSGANVLTF. The DNA for the CDR3 is TGTGCCAGCTCCGGGGCTAGCGGGAGGTCCGGGGCCAACGTCCTGACTTTC.

V gene TRBV6-2 or TRBV6-3 combines with J gene TRBJ2-4; 8 nucleotides align to TRBD1. V trimming: 2 bases; J trimming: 6 bases; junction bases outside the gene matches: 0. CDR3 size: 13 residues. The germline V gene encodes CDR1 MNHEY and CDR2 SVGEGT. DNA of the CDR3: TGTGCCAGCAGTTACGGGACAGGAAACATTCAGTACTTC. It encodes CASSYGTGNIQYF.

V usage is TRBV10-2 and J usage is TRBJ2-5; D remains ambiguous. The V gene lost 4 bases and the J gene lost 3 bases, with 9 bases spanning the gap. Germline-derived CDR1 and CDR2 are WSHSY and SAAADI. The CDR3 contains 13 residues. The CDR3 nucleotides are TGCGCCAGCAGTGTACCTGGGAAAGAGACCCAGTACTTC. Translated: CASSVPGKETQYF.

The chain has TRBV20-1 and TRBJ2-5; D gene uncertain. This CDR3 contains 14 residues. Germline V gene lookup returns CDR1 DFQATT and CDR2 SNEGSKA (reference sequence). Trimming stripped 6 bases from V and 1 base from J, with 15 bases between. The CDR3 coding sequence is TGCAGTGCGGAGCACAACCCTGCCCAAGAGACCCAGTACTTC. It is translated as CSAEHNPAQETQYF.

The CDR3 loop is CASSPPGGTSLYEQYF. The CDR3 DNA is TGTGCCAGCAGTCCTCCGGGGGGGACCTCCCTCTACGAGCAGTACTTC. The chain has TRBV28 and TRBJ2-7, with 8 bases lining up with TRBD2. The CDR3 has 16 amino acids. Germline lookup yields CDR1 MDHEN and CDR2 SYDVKM. V shed 5 bases and J 3 bases; nucleotides not matched to a gene: 12.

This clonotype was recorded once. The chain is built from TRBV6-1 and TRBJ2-3, with D unclear. V was clipped by 2 bases and J by 0 bases, with 6 bases between them. The germline gives CDR1 MNHNS, CDR2 SASEGT. This CDR3 is built from 14 residues. The CDR3, as DNA: TGTGCCAGCAGTGAATTAGGGAGCACAGATACGCAGTATTTT. Amino acids: CASSELGSTDTQYF.

The CDR3 spells CASGSETQYF. As DNA, the CDR3 is TGTGCCAGCGGTTCGGAGACCCAGTACTTC. V and J are TRBV2 and TRBJ2-5; D call uncertain. The CDR3 length is 10 residues. The germline V gene encodes CDR1 SNHLY and CDR2 FYNNEI. V was clipped by 8 bases and J by 5 bases, with 6 bases between them.

The V call is TRBV20-1, the J call TRBJ1-4; possible D gene TRBD1, 6 bases. This CDR3 has 15 amino acids. From germline, CDR1 is DFQATT and CDR2 SNEGSKA (reference sequence). V shed 6 bases and J shed 8 bases, with 22 bases lying between them. The CDR3 loop reads CSAPNSRGGGEKLFF. CDR3 in DNA: TGCAGTGCCCCGAACTCACGGGGGGGCGGGGAAAAACTGTTTTTT.

V usage is TRBV20-1 and J usage is TRBJ2-4; 7 nucleotides line up with TRBD2. V lost 2 bases, J lost 3 bases, and 16 bases stayed unmatched. The CDR3 sequence is 18 residues long. Germline V gene lookup returns CDR1 DFQATT and CDR2 SNEGSKA (reference sequence). CDR3 protein: CSARLGLGRRDVKNIQYF. CDR3 sequence (DNA): TGCAGTGCTAGACTAGGACTAGGGAGGAGGGACGTCAAAAACATTCAGTACTTC.

This rearrangement joins TRBV12-3 or TRBV12-4 to TRBJ1-1; TRBD1 matches at 7 bases. Germline trimming cut 3 bases from V and 0 bases from J; bases unmatched to any gene: 4. CDR3 length: 15 residues. The CDR3, as DNA: TGTGCCAGCAGTTTGACAGGGTGGATGAACACTGAAGCTTTCTTT. It codes for CASSLTGWMNTEAFF.

The V gene is TRBV4-1, the J gene TRBJ2-5; D remains ambiguous. The germline V gene encodes CDR1 MGHRA and CDR2 YSYEKL. The V and J ends lost 0 bases and 1 base respectively, with 6 bases between them. This CDR3 has 14 amino acids. The CDR3 sequence is CASSQEQLQETQYF. For the CDR3, the DNA is TGCGCCAGCAGCCAAGAGCAGCTCCAAGAGACCCAGTACTTC.

This CDR3 is CASTPGINQPQHF. As DNA, the CDR3 is TGTGCCAGCACCCCGGGTATAAATCAGCCCCAGCATTTT. The rearrangement joins TRBV28 to TRBJ1-5, with unresolved D. Per the germline V gene, CDR1 is MDHEN and CDR2 is SYDVKM. The CDR3 totals 13 residues. V was shortened by 7 bases and J by 4 bases, with 11 bases between the two germline ends.